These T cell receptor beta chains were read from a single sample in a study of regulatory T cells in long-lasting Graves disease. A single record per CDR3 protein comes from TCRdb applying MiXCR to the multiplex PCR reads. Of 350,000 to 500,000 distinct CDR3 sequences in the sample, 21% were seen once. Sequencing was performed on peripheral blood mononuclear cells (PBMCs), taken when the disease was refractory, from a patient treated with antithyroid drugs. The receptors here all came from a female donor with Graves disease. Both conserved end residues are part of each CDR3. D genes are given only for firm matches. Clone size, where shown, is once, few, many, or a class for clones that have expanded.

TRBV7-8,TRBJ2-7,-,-,TGTGCCAGCAGCTTTCCAGACCCCTACGAGCGGTACTTC,CASSFPDPYERYF
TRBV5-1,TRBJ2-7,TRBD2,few,TGCGCCAGCAGCGAATTAGGGGGACTAGCGGAAGGCTCCTACGAGCAGTACTTC,CASSELGGLAEGSYEQYF
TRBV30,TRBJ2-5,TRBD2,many,TGTGCCTGGAGTGACCTAGCGGGAGTGGCAGAGACCCAGTACTTC,CAWSDLAGVAETQYF
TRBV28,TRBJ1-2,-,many,TGTGCCAGCAGTTTAGTAGCGGGGGGTTTGGACTATGGCTACACCTTC,CASSLVAGGLDYGYTF
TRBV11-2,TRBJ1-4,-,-,-,CASRTQLMKNCFF
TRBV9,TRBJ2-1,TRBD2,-,TGTGCCAGCAGCGTAGCTGTTAGCGGGAGGCCAAGGGGCAATGAGCAGTTCTTC,CASSVAVSGRPRGNEQFF
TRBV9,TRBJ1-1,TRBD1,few,TGTGCCAGCAGCCCCCAACTGGGACAGGGTAACACTGAAGCTTTCTTT,CASSPQLGQGNTEAFF
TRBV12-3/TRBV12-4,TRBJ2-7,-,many,TGTGCCAGCGCGTTCCACTACGAGCAGTACTTC,CASAFHYEQYF
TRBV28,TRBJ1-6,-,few,TGTGCCAGCAGTTTACCAGTGAAAAGCTCCTATAATTCACCCCTCCACTTT,CASSLPVKSSYNSPLHF
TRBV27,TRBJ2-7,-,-,TGTGCCAGCAGTCCCTTTTTAGGCCCCTACGAGCAGTACTTC,CASSPFLGPYEQYF
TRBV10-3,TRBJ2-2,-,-,TGTGCCATCAGTGAGGAGGGCACCGGGGAGCTGTTTTTT,CAISEEGTGELFF
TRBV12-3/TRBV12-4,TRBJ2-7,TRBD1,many,TGTGCCAGCAGTTTTGACAGGGGGTCTTTCTACGAGCAGTACTTC,CASSFDRGSFYEQYF
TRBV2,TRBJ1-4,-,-,TGTGCCAGCAGCCCCCCGTACCCCAGGACTAATGAAAAACTGTTTTTT,CASSPPYPRTNEKLFF
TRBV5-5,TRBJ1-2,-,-,TGTGCCAGCAGCCGATTACCCGCTAACTATGGCTACACCTTC,CASSRLPANYGYTF
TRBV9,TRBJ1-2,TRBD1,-,TGTGCCAGCAGCGGTACACAGGGGGCTGGCTATGGCTACACCTTC,CASSGTQGAGYGYTF
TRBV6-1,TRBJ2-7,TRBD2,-,TGTGCCAGCAGTGAATACGGCGGGAGTTCCTACGAGCAGTACTTC,CASSEYGGSSYEQYF
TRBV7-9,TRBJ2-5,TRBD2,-,TGTGCCAGCAGCCCAGCGGGAGGGCCGTCGGAGACCCAGTACTTC,CASSPAGGPSETQYF
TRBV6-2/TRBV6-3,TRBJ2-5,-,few,TGTGCCAGCAGTTACGAGAGCCGGTACCAAGAGACCCAGTACTTC,CASSYESRYQETQYF
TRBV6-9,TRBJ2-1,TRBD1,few,TGTGCCAGCAGTTACGGGGACAGGGGAATAAATGAGCAGTTCTTC,CASSYGDRGINEQFF
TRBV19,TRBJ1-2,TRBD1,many,TGTGCCAGTAGATGGGACAGCGCTAACTATGGCTACACCTTC,CASRWDSANYGYTF
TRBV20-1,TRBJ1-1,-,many,TGCAGTGCTAGACCTCTAACTGAAGCTTTCTTT,CSARPLTEAFF
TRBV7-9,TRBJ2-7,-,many,TGTGCCAGCAGCTCTACTCGGAACGAGCAGTACTTC,CASSSTRNEQYF
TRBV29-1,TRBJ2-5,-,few,TGCAGCGTTGAACAGGGAACGGTGGGAGAGACCCAGTACTTC,CSVEQGTVGETQYF
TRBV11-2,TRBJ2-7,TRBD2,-,TGTGCCAGCAGCTTTAGACTAGCGGGAGAGACCTACGAGCAGTACTTC,CASSFRLAGETYEQYF
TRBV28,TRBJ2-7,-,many,TGTGCCAGCAGTCCAGGGGTCACGTCCTACGAGCAGTACTTC,CASSPGVTSYEQYF
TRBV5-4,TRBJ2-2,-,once,TGTGCCAGCAGCTTCACCAGGGACACCGGGGAGCTGTTTTTT,CASSFTRDTGELFF
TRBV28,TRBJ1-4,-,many,TGTGCCAGCAGTCAAGGGACCGAAAAACTGTTTTTT,CASSQGTEKLFF
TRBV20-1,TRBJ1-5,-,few,TGCAGTGCGAGGGACGGTGACAGTCCTCAGCCCCAGCATTTT,CSARDGDSPQPQHF
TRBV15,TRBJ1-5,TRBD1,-,TGTGCCACTAGGGACAGGGGGAGCAATCAGCCCCAGCATTTT,CATRDRGSNQPQHF
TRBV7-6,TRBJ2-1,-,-,TGTGCCAGCAGCCGCGAGGTTTCCTCCTACAATGAGCAGTTCTTC,CASSREVSSYNEQFF
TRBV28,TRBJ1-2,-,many,TGTGCCAGCAGCCGACAGGGCTACACCTTC,CASSRQGYTF
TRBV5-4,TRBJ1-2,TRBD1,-,TGTGCCAGTAGCCCCCCGGGACAGGGGACCTATGGCTACACCTTC,CASSPPGQGTYGYTF